This T cell receptor beta chain was sequenced for a study of blood T cell repertoires in COVID-19. Study-level background: PBMCs, B-cell-depleted T cells, or T cells were the source of the cDNA or gDNA that made up the material.

Germline values: CDR1 SGHVS, CDR2 FNYEAQ. The CDR3 is 18 amino acids. J gave up 2 bases and V 2 bases, and 14 bases lay outside the gene matches. Measured with immunoSEQ multiplex PCR; TCRdb has only the in-frame clones, and not every one. In the table there are some 400,000 clones, around 91% of which are singletons. The chain joins TRBV7-6 to TRBJ2-7, with TRBD2 matching over 8 bases. The sequenced sample was peripheral blood. This receptor was taken from a man aged 18 to 29 with active or convalescent COVID-19. Here the CDR3 reads CASSLRGVSGIRAYEQYF. CDR3 coding DNA: TGTGCCAGCAGCTTAAGGGGGGTTAGCGGGATTAGGGCCTACGAGCAGTACTTC.